Below, 30 T cell receptor beta chains from the same sample are listed, as sequenced in a study of blood T cell repertoires in COVID-19. Assay used: immunoSEQ multiplex PCR; TCRdb lists only in-frame clones, some missing. The data show 75,000 to 85,000 clones, roughly 85% seen once. The sample was peripheral blood. These receptor sequences come from a man in his sixties with COVID-19, enrolled during active disease.

This sequence joins TRBV6-4 and TRBJ1-1; TRBD1 aligns across 7 bases. After removal of 2 bases from V and 3 bases from J, the junction contained 9 bases not matched to a gene. The CDR3 has 16 amino acids. Germline values: CDR1 MRHNA, CDR2 SNTAGT. The CDR3 region has the DNA TGTGCCAGCAGTGACGGAGCAGGGGGTTCGGACACTGAAGCTTTCTTT. As protein: CASSDGAGGSDTEAFF.

The chain links TRBV5-4 to TRBJ2-7; D is possibly TRBD2 (5 bases). The CDR3 is made up of 16 amino acids. The ends were cut back, 0 bases at V and 3 bases at J, with 16 bases in the middle. Germline V gives CDR1 SGHNT, CDR2 YYREEE (reference sequence). CDR3 nucleotides: TGTGCCAGCAGCTTGGAAGGAGGTGGAAGGAGCTACGAGCAGTACTTC. This sequence encodes CASSLEGGGRSYEQYF.

By frequency in the sample, this clone is medium-sized (0.01 to 0.1%). The genes are TRBV2 and TRBJ1-2; D might be TRBD1 (6 bases). V dropped 0 bases and J dropped 4 bases, with 15 bases sitting between them. The CDR3 spans 16 residues. Germline V gene sequence: CDR1 SNHLY, CDR2 FYNNEI. Written as DNA, the CDR3 is TGTGCCAGCAGTGAAGCCGACAGGTCTCCAGGCTATGGCTACACCTTC. Its translation is CASSEADRSPGYGYTF.

This clone occurred once. The chain is built from TRBV27 and TRBJ2-7; 13 bases fit TRBD2. The CDR3 is 17 residues long. With 7 bases clipped from V and 2 bases from J, the junction kept 11 bases outside the gene matches. The germline CDR1 and CDR2 sequences are MNHEY and SMNVEV (reference sequence). For the CDR3, the DNA is TGTGCCAGCACCCCTCGGACTAGCGGGGGTTGGACCTACGAGCAGTACTTC. This sequence encodes CASTPRTSGGWTYEQYF.

The V call is TRBV5-1, the J call TRBJ2-5; D gene ambiguous. The CDR3 has 16 residues. V gave up 0 bases and J gave up 2 bases, with 14 bases separating them. Germline-derived CDR1 and CDR2 are SGHRS and YFSETQ. CDR3 sequence: CASSLGNGNPQETQYF. The CDR3 DNA sequence: TGCGCCAGCAGCTTGGGCAACGGTAACCCACAAGAGACCCAGTACTTC.

The V call is TRBV5-4, the J call TRBJ1-6; TRBD1 might be the D (5 bases). Germline V gene sequence: CDR1 SGHNT, CDR2 YYREEE (reference sequence). The V end was cut by 4 bases, the J end by 7 bases, with 9 bases between. CDR3 length: 13 residues. The CDR3 DNA follows: TGTGCCAGCAGCGGAGACAGCAATTCACCCCTCCACTTT. This translates into CASSGDSNSPLHF.

The gene calls are TRBV6-5 and TRBJ1-1; perhaps TRBD1 as D (6 bases). The CDR3 has 12 amino acids. From germline, CDR1 is MNHEY and CDR2 SVGAGI. The V end was cut by 6 bases, the J end by 4 bases, with 9 bases between. The CDR3, as DNA: TGTGCCAGCAGACAGGGCGGCACTGAAGCTTTCTTT. Amino acid sequence: CASRQGGTEAFF.

The chain uses TRBV5-1 and TRBJ1-4, with TRBD1 as a possible D gene (6 bases). The V gene's germline CDR1 is SGHRS and CDR2 YFSETQ. Trimming took 6 bases from V and 0 from J, leaving 15 bases between them. This CDR3 is 16 amino acids long. DNA for the CDR3: TGCGCCAGCACCCTACGTCCAGGGGCAACTAATGAAAAACTGTTTTTT. It yields the protein CASTLRPGATNEKLFF.

This clone has more than one count but fewer than ten. The chain employs TRBV7-3 and TRBJ2-2; TRBD2 agrees at 12 bases. This CDR3 comprises 17 residues. J gave up 4 bases and V 4 bases, and 7 bases lay outside the gene matches. Germline V gene sequence: CDR1 SGHTA, CDR2 FQGTGA. This CDR3 reads CASSSGGGLAGTGELFF. The CDR3 DNA reads TGTGCCAGCAGCTCAGGAGGGGGACTAGCGGGCACCGGGGAGCTGTTTTTT. Complete variable domain (other parts from reference TRBV7-3 and TRBJ2-2): GAGVSQTPSNKVTEKGKYVELRCDPISGHTALYWYRQSLGQGPEFLIYFQGTGAADDSGLPNDRFFAVRPEGSVSTLKIQRTERGDSAVYLCASSSGGGLAGTGELFFGEGSRLTVL.

The chain links TRBV7-3 to TRBJ1-1; 8 bases map to TRBD1. Germline loops: CDR1 SGHTA, CDR2 FQGTGA. The length of the CDR3 is 14 residues. V dropped 6 bases and J dropped 1; count of bases not matched to a gene: 4. This CDR3 reads CASRKGQGNTEAFF. The CDR3, as DNA: TGTGCCAGCAGAAAAGGACAGGGGAACACTGAAGCTTTCTTT. The variable domain in full, with the rest retrieved from reference TRBV7-3 and TRBJ1-1, is GAGVSQTPSNKVTEKGKYVELRCDPISGHTALYWYRQSLGQGPEFLIYFQGTGAADDSGLPNDRFFAVRPEGSVSTLKIQRTERGDSAVYLCASRKGQGNTEAFFGQGTRLTVV.

This sequence joins TRBV3-1 (or the pseudogene TRBV3-2) and TRBJ1-2; the D gene is possibly TRBD1 (6 bases). The CDR3 runs 14 residues. CDR1 and CDR2 (germline): LGHDT, YNNKEL (reference sequence). V shed 1 base and J shed 2 bases, with 8 bases lying between them. The CDR3 spells CASSQADRNYGYTF. The CDR3 nucleotides are TGTGCCAGCAGCCAAGCGGACAGAAACTATGGCTACACCTTC.

The chain couples TRBV3-1 (or the pseudogene TRBV3-2) to TRBJ2-7; TRBD2 agrees at 9 bases. The CDR3 length is 13 residues. Germline V gene data show CDR1 as LGHDT and CDR2 as YNNKEL (reference sequence). Losses at the gene ends were 6 bases for V and 2 bases for J; bases not matched to a gene: 2. Written as DNA, the CDR3 is TGTGCCAGCAGGCTAGCGGGAACCTACGAGCAGTACTTC. Its translation: CASRLAGTYEQYF.

This rearrangement joins TRBV6-5 to TRBJ1-3; 9 nucleotides match TRBD1. The V segment lost 4 bases and the J segment 7 bases; nucleotides outside the gene matches: 8. This CDR3 spans 15 amino acids. The germline gives CDR1 MNHEY, CDR2 SVGAGI. CDR3 nucleotides: TGTGCCAGCAGTTCAAAAGGGACAGGGAGGAACACCATATATTTT. Encoded protein: CASSSKGTGRNTIYF.

The chain links TRBV5-1 to TRBJ2-4, with D maybe TRBD2 (5 bases). Germline CDR1 reads SGHRS; CDR2 reads YFSETQ. V was cut by 1 base and J by 0 bases, with 11 bases left in between. The CDR3 has 16 residues. CDR3 DNA: TGCGCCAGCAGCTTGAGCGGACCTCTAGCCAAAAACATTCAGTACTTC. The encoded protein is CASSLSGPLAKNIQYF.

This chain connects TRBV5-4 to TRBJ2-1; TRBD2 matches at 9 bases. CDR3 size: 17 residues. The trim removed 4 bases at V and 8 bases at J, leaving 16 bases unmatched. CDR1 is SGHNT and CDR2 is YYREEE in the germline V gene (reference sequence). Here the CDR3 DNA reads TGTGCCAGCAGCCGTTCTAGCGGGACTCCTGGGATGTATGAGCAGTTCTTC. It translates to CASSRSSGTPGMYEQFF. Together with reference TRBV5-4 and TRBJ2-1, the CDR3 gives the full variable domain: ETGVTQSPTHLIKTRGQQVTLRCSSQSGHNTVSWYQQALGQGPQFIFQYYREEENGRGNFPPRFSGLQFPNYSSELNVNALELDDSALYLCASSRSSGTPGMYEQFFGPGTRLTVL.

The chain combines TRBV12-3 or TRBV12-4 with TRBJ1-1; D may be TRBD1 (6 bases). V gave up 6 bases and J gave up 6 bases, with 14 bases separating them. There are 13 residues in the CDR3. CDR3 loop: CASRKTGSAEAFF. CDR3 in DNA: TGTGCCAGCAGAAAAACAGGGAGCGCTGAAGCTTTCTTT.

CDR3 DNA: TGTGCCAGCAGCATTCAGGGTAACTCCTACGAGCAGTACTTC. Its protein is CASSIQGNSYEQYF. This chain joins TRBV7-9 and TRBJ2-7; maybe TRBD1 (5 bases). Germline loops: CDR1 SEHNR, CDR2 FQNEAQ (reference sequence). The V and J ends lost 5 bases and 0 bases respectively, with 11 bases between them. The CDR3 has 14 residues. Supplemented by reference TRBV7-9 and TRBJ2-7, the full variable domain reads DTGVSQNPRHKITKRGQNVTFRCDPISEHNRLYWYRQTLGQGPEFLTYFQNEAQLEKSRLLSDRFSAERPKGSFSTLEIQRTEQGDSAMYLCASSIQGNSYEQYFGPGTRLTVT.

This rearrangement joins TRBV19 to TRBJ1-2; D is unresolved. Trimming stripped 3 bases from V and 7 bases from J, with 18 bases between. Germline CDR1 reads LNHDA; CDR2 reads SQIVND (reference sequence). This CDR3 is built from 15 residues. The CDR3 sequence is CASSIGTTTSGGYTF. The CDR3 DNA is TGTGCCAGTAGTATCGGCACTACTACCTCGGGTGGCTACACCTTC.

This clone appeared a few times. The chain links TRBV13 to TRBJ1-2, with TRBD1 matching over 9 bases. The V segment lost 5 bases and the J segment 1 base; nucleotides outside the gene matches: 14. The CDR3 spans 18 residues. Looked up from germline, CDR1 is PRHDT and CDR2 is FYEKMQ (reference sequence). The CDR3 nucleotides read TGTGCCAGCAGCCAAAGGACAGGGGCCTCGAGGATTAACTATGGCTACACCTTC. It encodes CASSQRTGASRINYGYTF.

The chain couples TRBV5-1 to TRBJ2-7; D is uncertain. The CDR3 sequence is 13 residues long. In germline, CDR1 is SGHRS, CDR2 YFSETQ. V was clipped by 4 bases and J by 6 bases, with 14 bases between them. The CDR3 DNA reads TGCGCCAGCAGCCCTCCGGAGTGGTCCGAGCAGTACTTC. It yields the protein CASSPPEWSEQYF.

The chain employs TRBV13 and TRBJ2-2; TRBD2 aligns across 13 bases. Germline CDR1 PRHDT, CDR2 FYEKMQ (reference sequence). This CDR3 has 17 amino acids. V lost 5 bases and J lost 5; bases outside the gene matches: 8. The CDR3 nucleotides read TGTGCCAGCAGCGCCGCTCTGGGACTAGCGGGGACCGGGGAGCTGTTTTTT. It translates to CASSAALGLAGTGELFF.

The V gene is TRBV10-3, the J gene TRBJ1-1, with D maybe TRBD1 (5 bases). CDR1 is ENHRY, CDR2 SYGVKD, per germline. This CDR3 has 13 residues. Trimming removed 6 bases at V and 7 bases at J, with 15 bases between. The CDR3, as DNA: TGTGCCATCAGGACGGACAAGGCGAGTGAAGCTTTCTTT. Translation: CAIRTDKASEAFF.

The chain joins TRBV10-3 to TRBJ2-6; 7 bases agree with TRBD1. Germline CDR1 ENHRY, CDR2 SYGVKD. This CDR3 spans 15 amino acids. The junction had 4 bases not matched to a gene; V was cut back by 6 bases and J by 2 bases. The CDR3, as DNA: TGTGCCATCAGCCTAACAGGGGCTGGGGCCAACGTCCTGACTTTC. Its translation: CAISLTGAGANVLTF.

The chain carries TRBV19 and TRBJ1-6; tentative D call: TRBD1 (5 bases). Trimming stripped 7 bases from V and 10 bases from J, with 14 bases between. The CDR3 sequence is 13 residues long. The germline CDR1 and CDR2 sequences are LNHDA and SQIVND (reference sequence). CDR3 nucleotides: TGTGCCAGTACGGGGGAAGAGGGGTCACCCCTCCACTTT. Translating gives CASTGEEGSPLHF. Together with reference TRBV19 and TRBJ1-6, the CDR3 gives the full variable domain: DGGITQSPKYLFRKEGQNVTLSCEQNLNHDAMYWYRQDPGQGLRLIYYSQIVNDFQKGDIAEGYSVSREKKESFPLTVTSAQKNPTAFYLCASTGEEGSPLHFGNGTRLTVT.

The CDR3 region is CAITQGLEATEAFF. The DNA of the CDR3 is TGTGCCATCACACAGGGGTTGGAAGCCACTGAAGCTTTCTTT. This rearrangement joins TRBV10-3 to TRBJ1-1; 7 bases match TRBD1. From germline, CDR1 is ENHRY and CDR2 SYGVKD. The CDR3 is 14 residues long. V shed 7 bases, J shed 4 bases, and the junction held 9 bases outside the gene matches.

The J gene is TRBJ1-2, the V gene TRBV2, with D perhaps matching TRBD1 (5 bases). V lost 5 bases to trimming and J lost 8 bases, with 21 bases between them. The CDR3 loop spans 15 amino acids. The germline V gene has CDR1 SNHLY and CDR2 FYNNEI. The CDR3 bases are TGTGCCAGCAGTCCAGAAGGGACTTTCCAAGGGGGCTACACCTTC. This translates into CASSPEGTFQGGYTF.

The rearrangement joins TRBV19 to TRBJ2-7; TRBD2 agrees at 9 bases. The CDR3 contains 15 residues. The J segment lost 6 bases and the V segment lost 3 bases, leaving 9 bases of the junction unmatched. CDR1 and CDR2 (germline): LNHDA, SQIVND (reference sequence). CDR3 nucleotide sequence: TGTGCCAGTAGTATTGTTATTAGCGGGAGATCCGAGCAGTACTTC. It codes for CASSIVISGRSEQYF.

J is TRBJ1-1 and V is TRBV15, with TRBD1 as a possible D gene (5 bases). Germline values: CDR1 LNHNV, CDR2 YYDKDF (reference sequence). This CDR3 has 15 residues. V lost 5 bases and J 2 bases, leaving 15 bases between the germline ends. Here the CDR3 DNA reads TGTGCCACCAGCCCGACCGGGACTGAAAACACTGAAGCTTTCTTT. Its translation is CATSPTGTENTEAFF.

The rearrangement links TRBV10-1 to TRBJ2-3, with 9 bases fitting TRBD1. Germline V gene data show CDR1 as WNHNN and CDR2 as SYGVQD (reference sequence). V lost 2 bases, J lost 6 bases, and 6 bases stayed unmatched. This CDR3 has 15 amino acids. CDR3 DNA: TGCGCCAGCAGTGAGAGACAGGGGGTTGGGGATACGCAGTATTTT. This codes for CASSERQGVGDTQYF.

V usage is TRBV19 and J usage is TRBJ2-5; 12 bases match TRBD2. CDR3 length equals 18 residues. Per the germline V gene, CDR1 is LNHDA and CDR2 is SQIVND (reference sequence). V dropped 1 base and J dropped 4; count of bases not matched to a gene: 10. The CDR3 DNA sequence: TGTGCCAGTAGTATAGTTCGGGCTAGCGGGGGGGCCCGAGAGACCCAGTACTTC. This translates into CASSIVRASGGARETQYF.